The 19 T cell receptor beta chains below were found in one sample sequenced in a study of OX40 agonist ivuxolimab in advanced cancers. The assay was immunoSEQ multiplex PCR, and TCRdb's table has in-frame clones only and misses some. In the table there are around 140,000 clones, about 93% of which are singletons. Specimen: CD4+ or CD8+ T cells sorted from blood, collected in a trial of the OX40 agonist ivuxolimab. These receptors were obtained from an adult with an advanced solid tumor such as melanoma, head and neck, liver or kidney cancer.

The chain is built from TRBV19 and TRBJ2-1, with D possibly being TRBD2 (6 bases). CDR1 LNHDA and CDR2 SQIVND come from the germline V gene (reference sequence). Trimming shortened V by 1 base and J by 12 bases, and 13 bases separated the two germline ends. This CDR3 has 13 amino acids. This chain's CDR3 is CASSIAPREVQFF. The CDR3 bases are TGTGCCAGTAGTATAGCCCCCAGGGAGGTGCAGTTCTTC.

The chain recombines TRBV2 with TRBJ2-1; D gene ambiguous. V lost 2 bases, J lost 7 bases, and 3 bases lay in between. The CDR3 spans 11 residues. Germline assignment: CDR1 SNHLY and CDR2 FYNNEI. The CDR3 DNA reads TGTGCCAGCAGTGAATGGAATGAGCAGTTCTTC. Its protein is CASSEWNEQFF.

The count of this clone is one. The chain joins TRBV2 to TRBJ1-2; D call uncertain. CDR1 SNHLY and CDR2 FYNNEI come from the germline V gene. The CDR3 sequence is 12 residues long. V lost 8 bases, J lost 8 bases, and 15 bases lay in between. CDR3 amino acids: CASDRGREGYTF. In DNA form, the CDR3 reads TGTGCCAGCGACCGGGGAAGAGAAGGCTACACCTTC.

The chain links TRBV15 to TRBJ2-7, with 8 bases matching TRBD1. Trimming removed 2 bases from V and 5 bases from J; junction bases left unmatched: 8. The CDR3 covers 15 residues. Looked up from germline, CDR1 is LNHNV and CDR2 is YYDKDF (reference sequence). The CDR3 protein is CATSRNGQGFDEQYF. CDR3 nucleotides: TGTGCCACCAGCAGAAACGGACAGGGCTTCGACGAGCAGTACTTC.

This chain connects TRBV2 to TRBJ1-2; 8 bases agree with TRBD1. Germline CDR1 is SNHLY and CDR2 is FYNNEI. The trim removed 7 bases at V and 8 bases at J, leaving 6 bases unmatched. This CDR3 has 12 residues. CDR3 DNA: TGTGCCAGCAACACAGGGGGAGACGGCTACACCTTC. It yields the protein CASNTGGDGYTF.

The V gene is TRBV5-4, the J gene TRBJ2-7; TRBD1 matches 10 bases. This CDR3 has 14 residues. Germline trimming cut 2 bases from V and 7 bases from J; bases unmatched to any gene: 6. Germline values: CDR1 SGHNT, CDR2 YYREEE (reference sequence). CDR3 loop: CASSFLGTGVEQYF. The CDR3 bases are TGTGCCAGCAGCTTCCTCGGGACAGGGGTAGAGCAGTACTTC.

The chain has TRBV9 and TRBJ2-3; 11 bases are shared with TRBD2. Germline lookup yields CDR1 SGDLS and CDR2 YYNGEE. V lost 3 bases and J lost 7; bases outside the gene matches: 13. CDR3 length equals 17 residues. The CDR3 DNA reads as TGTGCCAGCAGCGCTCTGGGTAGCGGGAGGGGGACAAATACGCAGTATTTT. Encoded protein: CASSALGSGRGTNTQYF.

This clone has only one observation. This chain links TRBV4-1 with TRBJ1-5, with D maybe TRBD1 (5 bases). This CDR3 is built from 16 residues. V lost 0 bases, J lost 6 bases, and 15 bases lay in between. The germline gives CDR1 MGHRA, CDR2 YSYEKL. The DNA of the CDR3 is TGCGCCAGCAGCCAAGAAGGTTTAGCCAGGGCTCAGCCCCAGCATTTT. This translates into CASSQEGLARAQPQHF.

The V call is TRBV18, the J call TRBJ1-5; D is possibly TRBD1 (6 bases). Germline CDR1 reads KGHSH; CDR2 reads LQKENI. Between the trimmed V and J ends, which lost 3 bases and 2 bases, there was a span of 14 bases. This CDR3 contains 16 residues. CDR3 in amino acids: CASSPQGSQGNQPQHF. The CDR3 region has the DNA TGTGCCAGCTCACCTCAGGGGTCCCAGGGCAATCAGCCCCAGCATTTT.

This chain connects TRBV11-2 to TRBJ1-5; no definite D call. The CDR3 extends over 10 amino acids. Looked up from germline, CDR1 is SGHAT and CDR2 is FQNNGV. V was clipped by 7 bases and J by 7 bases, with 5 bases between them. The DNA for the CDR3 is TGTGCCAGCACTCCCCAGCCCCAGCATTTT. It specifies CASTPQPQHF.

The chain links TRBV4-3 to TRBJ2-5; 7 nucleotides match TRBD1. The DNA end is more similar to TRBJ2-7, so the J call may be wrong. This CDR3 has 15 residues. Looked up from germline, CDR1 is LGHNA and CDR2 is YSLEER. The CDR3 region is CASSQDRTGSYEQYF. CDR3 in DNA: TGCGCCAGCAGCCAAGATCGGACAGGCTCCTACGAGCAGTACTTC.

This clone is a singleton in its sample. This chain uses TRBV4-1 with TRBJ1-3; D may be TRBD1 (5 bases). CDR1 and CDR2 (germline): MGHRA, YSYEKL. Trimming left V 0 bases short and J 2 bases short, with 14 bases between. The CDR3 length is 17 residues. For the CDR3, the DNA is TGCGCCAGCAGCCAAGATCAGACAGCAAGGGCTGGAAACACCATATATTTT. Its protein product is CASSQDQTARAGNTIYF.

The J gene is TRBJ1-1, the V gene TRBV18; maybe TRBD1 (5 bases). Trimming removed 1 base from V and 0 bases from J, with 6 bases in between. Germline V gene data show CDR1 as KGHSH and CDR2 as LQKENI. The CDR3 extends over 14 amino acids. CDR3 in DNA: TGTGCCAGCTCACCACAGGGGATGAACACTGAAGCTTTCTTT. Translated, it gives CASSPQGMNTEAFF. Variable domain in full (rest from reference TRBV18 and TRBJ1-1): NAGVMQNPRHLVRRRGQEARLRCSPMKGHSHVYWYRQLPEEGLKFMVYLQKENIIDESGMPKERFSAEFPKEGPSILRIQQVVRGDSAAYFCASSPQGMNTEAFFGQGTRLTVV.

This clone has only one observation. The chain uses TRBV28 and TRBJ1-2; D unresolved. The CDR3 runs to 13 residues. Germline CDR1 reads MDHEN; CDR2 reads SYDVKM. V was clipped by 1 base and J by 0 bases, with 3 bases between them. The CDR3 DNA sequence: TGTGCCAGCAGTTTATTATCTAACTATGGCTACACCTTC. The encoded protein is CASSLLSNYGYTF.

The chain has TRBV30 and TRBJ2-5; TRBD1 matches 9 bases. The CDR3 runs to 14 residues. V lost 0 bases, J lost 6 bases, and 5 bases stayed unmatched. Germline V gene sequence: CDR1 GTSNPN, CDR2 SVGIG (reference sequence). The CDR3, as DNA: TGTGCCTGGAGTGTCGGACAGGGGATAAAGACCCAGTACTTC. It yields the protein CAWSVGQGIKTQYF.

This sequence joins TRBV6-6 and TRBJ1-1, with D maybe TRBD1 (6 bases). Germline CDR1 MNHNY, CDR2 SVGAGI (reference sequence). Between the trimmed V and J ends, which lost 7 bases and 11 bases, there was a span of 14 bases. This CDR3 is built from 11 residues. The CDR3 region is CASTGGRGAFF. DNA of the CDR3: TGTGCCAGCACGGGGGGCCGTGGGGCTTTCTTT.

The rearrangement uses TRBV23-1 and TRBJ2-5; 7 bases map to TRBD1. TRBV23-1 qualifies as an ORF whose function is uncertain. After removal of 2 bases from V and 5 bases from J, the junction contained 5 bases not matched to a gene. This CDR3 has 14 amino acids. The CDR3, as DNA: TGCGCCAGCAGTCAACCCGGGACAGAGGAGACCCAGTACTTC. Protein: CASSQPGTEETQYF.

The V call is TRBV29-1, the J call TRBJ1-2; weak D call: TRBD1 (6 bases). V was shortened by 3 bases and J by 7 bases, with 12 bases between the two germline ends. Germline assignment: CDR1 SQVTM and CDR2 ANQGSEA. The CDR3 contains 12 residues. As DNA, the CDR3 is TGCAGCGTTGAGTGGGGGCAACCTGGCTACACCTTC. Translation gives CSVEWGQPGYTF.

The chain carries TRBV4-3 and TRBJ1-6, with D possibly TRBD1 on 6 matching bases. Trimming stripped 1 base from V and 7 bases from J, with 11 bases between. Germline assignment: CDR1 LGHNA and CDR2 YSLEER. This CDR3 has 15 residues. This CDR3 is CASSQGDILNSPLHF. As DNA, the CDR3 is TGCGCCAGCAGCCAAGGGGACATATTAAATTCACCCCTCCACTTT.